The sequence of this T cell receptor beta chain was determined in a study of cytomegalovirus exposure and HLA in healthy donors. Broader study findings: TCR beta V- and J-gene trimming was later associated with a missense DCLRE1C variant.

Details on this clone: Its antigen is unknown.

The PCR used 60 Vbeta and 13 Jbeta primers. Here immunoSEQ multiplex PCR was the method, and the copy in TCRdb shows in-frame clones only, minus some. This table holds approximately 130,000 clones, around 77% found once. Germline CDR1 SGDLS, CDR2 YYNGEE. The CDR3 sequence is 16 residues long. With 0 bases clipped from V and 1 base from J, the junction kept 2 bases outside the gene matches. Sequences were obtained from PBMCs. The clonotype originates from a man aged 50 to 60 in good health and CMV-seronegative. The V gene is TRBV9, the J gene TRBJ2-5; TRBD2 matches 11 bases. The CDR3 region is CASSVGTSGSQETQYF. In nucleotides, the CDR3 is TGTGCCAGCAGCGTAGGTACTAGCGGGAGCCAAGAGACCCAGTACTTC.